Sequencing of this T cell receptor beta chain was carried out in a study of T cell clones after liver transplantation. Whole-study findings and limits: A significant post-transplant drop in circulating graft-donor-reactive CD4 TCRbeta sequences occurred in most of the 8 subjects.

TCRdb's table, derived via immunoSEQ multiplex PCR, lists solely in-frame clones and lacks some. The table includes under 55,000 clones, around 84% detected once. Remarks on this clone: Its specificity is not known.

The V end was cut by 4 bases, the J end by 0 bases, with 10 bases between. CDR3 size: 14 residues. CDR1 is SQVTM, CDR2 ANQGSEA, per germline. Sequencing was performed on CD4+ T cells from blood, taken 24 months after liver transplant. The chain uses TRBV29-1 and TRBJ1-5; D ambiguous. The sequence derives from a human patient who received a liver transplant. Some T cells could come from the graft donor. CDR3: CSVVSGNSNQPQHF. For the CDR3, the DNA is TGCAGCGTTGTTTCCGGGAATAGCAATCAGCCCCAGCATTTT.